This is a list of T cell receptor beta chains from one sample in a study of T cell repertoires in cytomegalovirus infection. These TCRs are of unknown antigen specificity. Each CDR3 protein is one row after TCRdb ran MiXCR on the reads. The table shows about 920,000 distinct CDR3 sequences, with 25% to 40% occurring only once. Sample: cultured CD8+ T cells from PBMCs, taken from culture after CMV antigen stimulation. These receptors were collected from a human donor in good health (CMV status not recorded). Some clones in this sample may be carry-over from other donors' samples. Each CDR3 is given with its conserved first and last residue. A D gene is named only where the DNA matches it firmly. Clone size is shown for a subset of rows, as once, few, many or a class of expanded clone.

CDR3 protein: CASSADRGKGETQYF
J gene: TRBJ2-5
clone size: NA
D gene: TRBD1
V gene: TRBV7-9

CDR3 protein: CASSPSGGYQPQHF
J gene: TRBJ1-5
clone size: NA
D gene: NA
V gene: TRBV4-1

CDR3 protein: CASSYRRTGEDTEAFF
J gene: TRBJ1-1
clone size: NA
D gene: TRBD1
V gene: TRBV6-6

CDR3 protein: CASSYLEGDSGYGQPQHF
J gene: TRBJ1-5
clone size: NA
D gene: NA
V gene: TRBV6-6

CDR3 protein: CASSPTPTSGAYNEQFF
J gene: TRBJ2-1
clone size: NA
D gene: TRBD2
V gene: TRBV5-1

CDR3 protein: CSADHSGANVLTF
J gene: TRBJ2-6
clone size: NA
D gene: NA
V gene: TRBV20-1

CDR3 protein: CASSGSLIGLAGTSSYNEQFF
J gene: TRBJ2-1
clone size: NA
D gene: TRBD2
V gene: TRBV14

CDR3 protein: CASSLFPAMNTEAFF
J gene: TRBJ1-1
clone size: NA
D gene: NA
V gene: TRBV27

CDR3 protein: CASSRDPYRGQVNEKLFF
J gene: TRBJ1-4
clone size: many
D gene: TRBD1
V gene: TRBV7-2

CDR3 protein: CASSQVSVGNTIYF
J gene: TRBJ1-3
clone size: NA
D gene: NA
V gene: TRBV4-1

CDR3 protein: CASSLVAAGGHQETQYF
J gene: TRBJ2-5
clone size: many
D gene: NA
V gene: TRBV7-2

CDR3 protein: CASREYSGGPYEQYF
J gene: TRBJ2-7
clone size: NA
D gene: TRBD2
V gene: TRBV10-2

CDR3 protein: CASSLRPSGGWNEQFF
J gene: TRBJ2-1
clone size: few
D gene: TRBD2
V gene: TRBV6-6

CDR3 protein: CASSFAAGGSVYGYTF
J gene: TRBJ1-2
clone size: few
D gene: NA
V gene: TRBV7-2

CDR3 protein: CASDGPLFETQYF
J gene: TRBJ2-5
clone size: few
D gene: NA
V gene: TRBV6-2/TRBV6-3

CDR3 protein: CASRLRDSGLGTDTQYF
J gene: TRBJ2-3
clone size: few
D gene: NA
V gene: TRBV6-1

CDR3 protein: CASSTGVLKGYTF
J gene: TRBJ1-2
clone size: few
D gene: NA
V gene: TRBV27

CDR3 protein: CASSLVPEPNEKLFF
J gene: TRBJ1-4
clone size: few
D gene: NA
V gene: TRBV7-8

CDR3 protein: CASSPLAGNNEQFF
J gene: TRBJ2-1
clone size: NA
D gene: TRBD2
V gene: TRBV7-8

CDR3 protein: CASSVTRAKYNEQFF
J gene: TRBJ2-1
clone size: NA
D gene: NA
V gene: TRBV9

CDR3 protein: CASSHPTSDLTDTQYF
J gene: TRBJ2-3
clone size: NA
D gene: TRBD2
V gene: TRBV4-1

CDR3 protein: CASSPDGAGGRWDTQYF
J gene: TRBJ2-3
clone size: NA
D gene: TRBD2
V gene: TRBV7-8

CDR3 protein: CASSRVEGYNEQFF
J gene: TRBJ2-1
clone size: NA
D gene: NA
V gene: TRBV9

CDR3 protein: CASGGGGQETQYF
J gene: TRBJ2-5
clone size: NA
D gene: TRBD2
V gene: TRBV6-8

CDR3 protein: CASSSQNVTSQAKNIQYF
J gene: TRBJ2-4
clone size: many
D gene: NA
V gene: TRBV11-2

CDR3 protein: CASSFGTSQETQYF
J gene: TRBJ2-5
clone size: many
D gene: NA
V gene: TRBV12-3/TRBV12-4

CDR3 protein: CASSLALAYLPETQYF
J gene: TRBJ2-5
clone size: few
D gene: NA
V gene: TRBV7-6

CDR3 protein: CANPPGQGVSGANVLTF
J gene: TRBJ2-6
clone size: many
D gene: TRBD1
V gene: TRBV12-3/TRBV12-4

CDR3 protein: CASSDPGEFYGYTF
J gene: TRBJ1-2
clone size: NA
D gene: NA
V gene: TRBV19

CDR3 protein: CASSLPGPGANVLTF
J gene: TRBJ2-6
clone size: few
D gene: NA
V gene: TRBV4-1

CDR3 protein: CASSLALDSPLHF
J gene: TRBJ1-6
clone size: many
D gene: NA
V gene: TRBV12-3/TRBV12-4

CDR3 protein: CASSLGREGYEQYF
J gene: TRBJ2-7
clone size: NA
D gene: NA
V gene: TRBV13

CDR3 protein: CATTPGGEWTEAFF
J gene: TRBJ1-1
clone size: few
D gene: TRBD1
V gene: TRBV19

CDR3 protein: CASPGIGNTIYF
J gene: TRBJ1-3
clone size: NA
D gene: NA
V gene: TRBV7-9

CDR3 protein: CASSLTGVGSYNEQFF
J gene: TRBJ2-1
clone size: many
D gene: TRBD1
V gene: TRBV7-6

CDR3 protein: CASSLDSGGVVDEQFF
J gene: TRBJ2-1
clone size: NA
D gene: TRBD2
V gene: TRBV6-8

CDR3 protein: CASGIGGEQETQYF
J gene: TRBJ2-5
clone size: NA
D gene: NA
V gene: TRBV12-5

CDR3 protein: CASSLQGLDRPQHF
J gene: TRBJ1-5
clone size: NA
D gene: TRBD1
V gene: TRBV6-2/TRBV6-3

CDR3 protein: CASSPGTSGRGAYEQYF
J gene: TRBJ2-7
clone size: NA
D gene: TRBD2
V gene: TRBV2

CDR3 protein: CAISDREEGYTF
J gene: TRBJ1-2
clone size: NA
D gene: NA
V gene: TRBV10-3

CDR3 protein: CASRTERTGELFF
J gene: TRBJ2-2
clone size: many
D gene: NA
V gene: TRBV7-8

CDR3 protein: CASSTPGLASSYNEQFF
J gene: TRBJ2-1
clone size: NA
D gene: TRBD2
V gene: TRBV2

CDR3 protein: CASSGTDSYEQYF
J gene: TRBJ2-7
clone size: NA
D gene: NA
V gene: TRBV2